The rows below give T cell receptor beta chains drawn from one sample of a study of radiation and T cells in renal cell carcinoma. Sequencing used immunoSEQ multiplex PCR; TCRdb keeps in-frame clones, though not all of them. The profile shows under 30,000 clones, 45% to 70% of them singletons. The source material was tumor tissue, sampled from a patient whose treatment was nephrectomy without radiotherapy. The receptors stem from a human donor with renal cell carcinoma. Each CDR3 is given without its conserved first and last residue.

j_call: TRBJ1-1
v_call: TRBV4-1
cdr3_aa: ASSPQGFMNTEAF

j_call: TRBJ2-3
v_call: TRBV2
cdr3_aa: ASNLPGLADTQY

j_call: TRBJ1-2
v_call: TRBV2
cdr3_aa: ASSGGTGYGYT

j_call: TRBJ2-7
v_call: TRBV29-1
cdr3_aa: SVVQGPPSYEQY

j_call: TRBJ2-4
v_call: TRBV19
cdr3_aa: ASSIVQDSLAKNIQY

j_call: TRBJ2-2
v_call: TRBV6-5
cdr3_aa: AITRMAGELF

j_call: TRBJ1-1
v_call: TRBV7-6
cdr3_aa: ASSLGPMNTEAF

j_call: TRBJ2-3
v_call: TRBV11-1
cdr3_aa: ASSLYSGGNGDTQY

j_call: TRBJ1-4
v_call: TRBV5-1
cdr3_aa: ASSLTGLGNEKLF

j_call: TRBJ1-1
v_call: TRBV7-9
cdr3_aa: ASSTPAGFRRGTEAF

j_call: TRBJ1-1
v_call: TRBV19
cdr3_aa: ASRPGSDTEAF

j_call: TRBJ2-3
v_call: TRBV7-9
cdr3_aa: ASSQPGLLTDTQY

j_call: TRBJ2-5
v_call: TRBV18
cdr3_aa: ASSPLGEGETQY

j_call: TRBJ1-6
v_call: TRBV5-4
cdr3_aa: ASSLAKQGAASPLH

j_call: TRBJ1-1
v_call: TRBV9
cdr3_aa: ASSVGLGGVNTEAF

j_call: TRBJ2-5
v_call: TRBV6-5
cdr3_aa: ASSWAGRGETQY

j_call: TRBJ2-1
v_call: TRBV2
cdr3_aa: ASSEGQPPELDEQF

j_call: TRBJ1-1
v_call: TRBV10-3
cdr3_aa: AISESGMYPEAF

j_call: TRBJ2-1
v_call: TRBV9
cdr3_aa: ASSVGDSSGVVGNEQF

j_call: TRBJ2-1
v_call: TRBV7-2
cdr3_aa: ASSFSGGPTYNEQF

j_call: TRBJ1-1
v_call: TRBV11-2
cdr3_aa: ASSLDWRGLEAF

j_call: TRBJ1-2
v_call: TRBV7-2
cdr3_aa: ASSLAPRGQANYGYT

j_call: TRBJ1-1
v_call: TRBV6-1
cdr3_aa: ASAPRVGAF

j_call: TRBJ1-3
v_call: TRBV19
cdr3_aa: ASSIDQGGRGNTIY

j_call: TRBJ1-1
v_call: TRBV29-1
cdr3_aa: SGQGMNTEAF

j_call: TRBJ2-3
v_call: TRBV5-1
cdr3_aa: ASSLESRLAGGPTDTQY

j_call: TRBJ1-5
v_call: TRBV30
cdr3_aa: AWGGKPQH